What follows describes a single T cell receptor beta chain. Antigen unknown. The sample is drawn from a study of cytomegalovirus exposure and HLA in healthy donors. Study at large: Earlier, some 200 million T cells were analyzed, and 117 million unique TCR beta sequences were found among them. Overall study findings and caveats: Later work associated roughly 15,000 TCR beta sequences with HLA alleles at 0.05 false discovery rate. For most TCR beta V segments, an earlier analysis put the productive rate at about 87% or about 30% of the time. The study put roughly 160 TCR beta chains on its list as cytomegalovirus-associated.

Primers included in the PCR were 60 Vbeta and 13 Jbeta primers. Repertoires were generated with immunoSEQ multiplex PCR, while TCRdb's copy carries only in-frame clones and drops some. The sample has approximately 110,000 clones; less than 80% are singletons. Between the trimmed V and J ends, which lost 4 bases and 4 bases, there was a span of 14 bases. This CDR3 is built from 14 residues. CDR1 and CDR2 from the germline V gene are SGHRS and YFSETQ. This clonotype was sampled from a man aged 25 to 40 in good health and CMV-seropositive. The chain carries TRBV5-1 and TRBJ2-5, with D tentatively TRBD2 (6 bases). Sequencing used PBMCs. The CDR3 DNA sequence: TGCGCCAGCAGCCCATCGACTAGGGGAGAGACCCAGTACTTC. This encodes CASSPSTRGETQYF.